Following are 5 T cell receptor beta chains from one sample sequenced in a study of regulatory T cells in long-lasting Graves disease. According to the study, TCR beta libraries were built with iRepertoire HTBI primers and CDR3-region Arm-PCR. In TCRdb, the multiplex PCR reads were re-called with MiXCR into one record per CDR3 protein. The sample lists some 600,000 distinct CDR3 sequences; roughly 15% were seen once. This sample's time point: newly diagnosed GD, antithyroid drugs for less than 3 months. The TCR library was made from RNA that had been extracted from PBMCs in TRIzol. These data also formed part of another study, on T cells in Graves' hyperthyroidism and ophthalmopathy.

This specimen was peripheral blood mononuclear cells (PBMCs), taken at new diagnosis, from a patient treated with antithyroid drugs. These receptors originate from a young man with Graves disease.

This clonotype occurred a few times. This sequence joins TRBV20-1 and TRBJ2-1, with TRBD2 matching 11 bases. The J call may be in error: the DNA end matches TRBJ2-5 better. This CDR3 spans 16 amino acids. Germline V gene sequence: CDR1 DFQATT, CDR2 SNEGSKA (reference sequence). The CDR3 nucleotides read TGCAGTGCTTATGAGACTAGCGGGGCAACTCAAGAGACCCAGTACTTC. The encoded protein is CSAYETSGATQETQYF.

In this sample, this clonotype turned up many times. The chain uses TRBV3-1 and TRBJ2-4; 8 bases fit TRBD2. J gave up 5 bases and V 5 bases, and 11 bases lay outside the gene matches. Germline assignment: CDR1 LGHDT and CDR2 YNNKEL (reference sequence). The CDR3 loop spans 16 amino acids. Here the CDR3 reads CASSEKGAGVQNIQYF. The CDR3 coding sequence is TGTGCCAGCAGCGAAAAGGGAGCGGGAGTTCAAAACATTCAGTACTTC.

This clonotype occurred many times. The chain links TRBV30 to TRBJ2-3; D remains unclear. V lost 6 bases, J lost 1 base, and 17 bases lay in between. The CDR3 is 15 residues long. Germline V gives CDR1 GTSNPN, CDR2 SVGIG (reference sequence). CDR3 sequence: CACSPSGHRTDTQYF. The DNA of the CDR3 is TGTGCCTGCTCACCCTCGGGCCACCGCACAGATACGCAGTATTTT. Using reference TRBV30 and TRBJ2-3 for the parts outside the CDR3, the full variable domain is SQTIHQWPATLVQPVGSPLSLECTVEGTSNPNLYWYRQAAGRGLQLLFYSVGIGQISSEVPQNLSASRPQDRQFILSSKKLLLSDSGFYLCACSPSGHRTDTQYFGPGTRLTVL.

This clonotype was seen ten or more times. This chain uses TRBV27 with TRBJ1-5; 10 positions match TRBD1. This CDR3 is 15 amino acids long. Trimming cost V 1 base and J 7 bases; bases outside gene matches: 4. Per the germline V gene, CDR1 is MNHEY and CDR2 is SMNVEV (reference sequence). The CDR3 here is CASSLLGQGTQPQHF. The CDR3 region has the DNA TGTGCCAGCAGTTTATTGGGACAGGGGACCCAGCCCCAGCATTTT.

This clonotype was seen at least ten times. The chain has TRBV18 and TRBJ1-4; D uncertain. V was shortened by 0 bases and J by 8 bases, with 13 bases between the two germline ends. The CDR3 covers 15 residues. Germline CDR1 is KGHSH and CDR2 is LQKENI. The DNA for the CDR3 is TGTGCCAGCTCACCACCACGGGAATCGGGGGAAAAACTGTTTTTT. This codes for CASSPPRESGEKLFF.